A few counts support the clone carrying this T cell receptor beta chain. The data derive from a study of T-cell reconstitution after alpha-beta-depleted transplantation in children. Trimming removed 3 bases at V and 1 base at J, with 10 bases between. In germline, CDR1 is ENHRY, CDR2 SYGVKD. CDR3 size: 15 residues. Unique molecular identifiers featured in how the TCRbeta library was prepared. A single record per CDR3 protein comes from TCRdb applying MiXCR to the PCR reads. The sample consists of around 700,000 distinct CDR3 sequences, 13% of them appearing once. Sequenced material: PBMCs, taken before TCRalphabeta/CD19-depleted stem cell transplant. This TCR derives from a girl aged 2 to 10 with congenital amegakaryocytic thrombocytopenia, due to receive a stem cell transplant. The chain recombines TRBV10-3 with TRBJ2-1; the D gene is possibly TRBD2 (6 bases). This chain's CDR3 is CAISDVAESYNEQFF. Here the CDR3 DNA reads TGTGCCATCAGTGACGTAGCGGAATCCTACAATGAGCAGTTCTTC.